This TCR beta chain appears in the sequencing data of a study of T cell responses to AZD1222 COVID-19 vaccine. Overall study: The analysis combined second doses at about 4 or about 12 weeks.

Libraries were prepared by immunoSEQ multiplex PCR; TCRdb keeps only in-frame clonotypes and omits some of them. Of approximately 100,000 clones listed, roughly nine tenths are singletons. Study outcomes and limitations: Donors were chiefly white British, with a greater number of females, and clonal diversity was perhaps underestimated. Sampling that yielded the repertoires occurred only after the peak T cell response.

Worth noting for this clone: Its target is unknown.

This sequence was found in an adult in good health. Sequences were derived from peripheral blood, sampled on day 0 of AZD1222 vaccination.

The CDR3 DNA sequence: TGTGCCAGCAGCTCGGCAGGGGGCTTGGAGGAACCTTTCTTT. Protein product: CASSSAGGLEEPFF. The chain couples TRBV5-4 to TRBJ1-1; 8 nucleotides line up with TRBD1. Germline V gene sequence: CDR1 SGHNT, CDR2 YYREEE (reference sequence). This CDR3 has 14 residues. With 3 bases clipped from V and 12 bases from J, the junction kept 13 bases outside the gene matches.